This is a list of T cell receptor beta chains from one sample in a study of blood T cell repertoires in COVID-19. The table came from immunoSEQ multiplex PCR; TCRdb's copy has only in-frame clones and leaves some out. The sample carries 180,000 or so clones, around 80% recorded once. The source material was peripheral blood. Source of these receptors: a woman older than 75 with active or convalescent COVID-19. The CDR3 runs from the conserved cysteine through the conserved F or W. The D gene is left open where the match is weak.

>TRBJ1-4|TRBV4-2|TRBD1
CASSQSQGAGEKLFF
>TRBJ1-1|TRBV7-9|.
CASSLGGLGNTEAFF
>TRBJ1-1|TRBV18|.
CASSPPGRAHEAFF
>TRBJ1-3|TRBV10-3|.
CASVKGNTIYF
>TRBJ2-1|TRBV6-2/TRBV6-3|TRBD2
CASSRLAGGSSSYNEQFF
>TRBJ2-7|TRBV19|.
CASSIIPGYEQYF
>TRBJ2-2|TRBV2|.
CASTKRGNTGELFF
>TRBJ1-6|TRBV27|TRBD1
CASSNSGTGTGSPLHF
>TRBJ1-2|TRBV6-6|.
CASSYRGGAANYGYTF
>TRBJ2-2|TRBV5-1|TRBD1
CASADRGRVTGELFF
>TRBJ1-2|TRBV4-1|.
CASSQVASRVDFGYTF